Listed below are T cell receptor beta chains from one sample, sequenced in a study of blood T cell repertoires in COVID-19. The protocol was immunoSEQ multiplex PCR, while the TCRdb copy is restricted to in-frame clones and leaves out a portion. Of about 210,000 clones in the sample, approximately 89% were seen once. Sequencing was performed on peripheral blood. The receptors derive from a woman in her forties with acute or convalescent COVID-19. Both conserved end residues are part of each CDR3. Fields, in order: V gene, clone size, CDR3 protein. The listing skips clone size in some rows; elsewhere it reads once, few, many or a size class.

TRBV29-1 - CSVQGIGTEAFF
TRBV2 - CASSKTTGSNQPQHF
TRBV29-1 - CSVAPGVNQPQHF
TRBV15 - CATSPPGVAGNTIYF
TRBV5-4 - CASSLERINYGYTF
TRBV2 - CAWTVGGVRSYNEQFF
TRBV5-6 - CASSLAGGRDTEAFF
TRBV9 - CASSVTGGPSSPLHF
TRBV5-1 - CASRAHPGTGGMSGEKLFF
TRBV5-5 once CASSLTNNSPLHF
TRBV11-2 - CASGQGGGYTF
TRBV5-4 - CASSSIAGEQFF
TRBV5-8 - CASSPAGRGTDTQYF
TRBV13 - CASSFGPATGRGYTF
TRBV7-6 - CASSQGDSGINEKLFF
TRBV6-6 - CASRGDRGYTF
TRBV14 - CASSQFKHYTF
TRBV19 - CASRTGGTHYGYTF
TRBV18 once CASSIAGEAFF
TRBV25-1 - CASSEYRDSGYTF
TRBV12-3/TRBV12-4 once CASSLSPRQGFF
TRBV7-6 - CASSLEISMGDTQYF
TRBV3-1/TRBV3-2 - CASSPSQDLEAFF
TRBV27 - CASSLTGGNQPQHF
TRBV7-3 - CASSLQPTSGDTQYF
TRBV7-8 once CASSLAGQGVQPQHF
TRBV7-3 - CASSEQGAAGANVLTF
TRBV7-9 - CASSQMTVEAFF
TRBV19 - CASSTREELSNQPQHF
TRBV7-2 - CASSGGLASTDTQYF
TRBV19 - CASSIGRDNEQFF